This TCR beta chain was obtained from a study of beta chain features in type 1 diabetes. Study-wide results and limits: TCRB CDR3s were moderately but significantly shorter in Type 1 diabetes patients in all four CD4+ subsets. Compared to healthy donors, patients appeared to have naive, central memory and Treg TCRB repertoires that were more alike.

In its sample, this clone was seen a few times. The antigen remains undetermined. V was cut by 4 bases and J by 3 bases, with 12 bases left in between. Germline loops: CDR1 SGDLS, CDR2 YYNGEE. There are 14 residues in the CDR3. Expressed TCRB transcripts were sequenced because the entire RNA isolate underwent reverse transcription. Data came from immunoSEQ multiplex PCR; TCRdb stores just in-frame clones and leaves some out. There are fewer than 500,000 clones in the sample; 14% occur only once, and around 0.039% lies in the top ten. The clonotype was recovered from a man aged 30-40 years in good health. Sequenced material: naive CD4+ T cells from blood. The J gene is TRBJ2-3, the V gene TRBV9; D tentatively fits TRBD1 or TRBD2 (6 bases each). The CDR3 loop is CASSSRRGTDTQYF. Written as DNA, the CDR3 is TGTGCCAGCAGCAGTAGGAGGGGGACAGATACGCAGTATTTT.